This T cell receptor (beta chain) comes out of a study of graft-versus-host responses after intestinal transplantation (dated by TCRdb to the early 2020s). As for the study more broadly: The transplants that recipients received were multivisceral, liver-intestinal, or isolated intestinal. To identify alloreactive clones, pre-transplant mixed lymphocyte reaction products were sequenced and then compared with unstimulated pre-transplant donor and recipient T cells. After intestinal transplantation, graft-versus-host and host-versus-graft alloreactive T cell clones in the graft, circulation and bone marrow were tracked using bulk TCR-beta CDR3 sequencing. A peak of at least 4% donor T cells among recipient peripheral blood mononuclear cells was the definition used for donor T cell macrochimerism. Instead of going to the commercial service, samples from a few later patients were sequenced in-house on an Illumina MiSeq and processed with MiXCR. Of the roughly 23 intestinal transplant recipients enrolled in the cohort, one of whom was a retransplant, a few patients without pretransplant specimens were excluded. Every recipient was given anti-thymocyte globulin induction, followed by approximately 3 years of maintenance tacrolimus and steroids.

Study-wide conclusions, independent of this receptor: In patients with donor T cell macrochimerism, the allografts had high GvH to HvG T cell clonal ratios. Early after transplant, peak levels of circulating GvH clones were associated with declines in HvG clones. The relatively low number and heterogeneity of intestinal transplant patients limited the conclusions. GvH clones turned up in recipient bone marrow, with some appearing earlier in ileal mucosa or blood, a pattern consistent with an intestinal mucosal origin.

The method was the immunoSEQ multiplex PCR assay. In most patients, genomic DNA was isolated using the Qiagen DNeasy Blood and Tissue Kit and sent frozen to Adaptive Biotechnologies for TCR sequencing. Adaptive Biotechnologies carried out high-throughput TCR-beta CDR3 sequencing of genomic DNA for most patients. In the original analysis: Adaptive's ImmunoSEQ software was the source of the TCR sequencing data for 18 patients, while three other patients were processed with MiXCR and VDJtools. To correct CD4 versus CD8 sorting errors, sequences present in both subsets at a frequency ratio below 5:1 were removed. CDR3 nucleotide sequences shared by donor and recipient were removed because the origin of these sequences could not be assigned. At least 2-fold expansion over unstimulated cells and a minimum CFSE-low frequency of 0.002% (template counts) or 0.001% (read counts) were required for clones to be classified as alloreactive. A clone was considered mappable if detected in the sequenced pre-transplant spleen, lymph node, or MLR CFSE-low populations of the donor or recipient. Cumulative frequency of alloreactive clones was calculated as a percentage of all sequences weighted by copy number. The table comes from immuneACCESS by way of TCRdb, which keeps in-frame sequences with V and J called. Part of the clones is missing from these tables; in studies checked, under half for an unresolved V gene and the rest for unknown reasons. That table is the source of V, J and clone size, and D and trimming were worked out from the DNA. This sample has tens of thousands of clones in its table, and 75% to 90% of those were observed once. Jointly, the top ten make up about 18% of the sample.

In its sample, this clone was seen once. The antigen it recognizes is unknown. There are no base qualities to consult, and no much larger clone falls within one base. Read against the paper, the sample's time point label means: cells obtained before transplantation from donor or recipient. CD3+CD4+ and CD3+CD8+ populations were FACS-sorted from unstimulated pre-transplant donor and recipient cells taken from spleen or lymph nodes. For CDR1 and CDR2, the germline V gene lists SGHRS and YFSETQ. Trimming at the junction amounts to 3 bases on V and 3 bases on J, and the germline ends lie 19 bases apart. The CDR3 measures 17 amino acids from cysteine to phenylalanine. Only the CDR3 DNA is retained, 51 bases long and in frame from the first base.

This chain is built from TRBV5-1 and TRBJ2-1, with TRBD2 as a weak D call on 7 bases. The specimen was unstimulated CD8+ T cells sorted from spleen or lymph node cells, collected before intestinal transplant. This clonotype was obtained from a human donor who received an intestinal transplant. The CDR3 reads as follows: CASSSPSGRGRYNEQFF. The DNA sequence reads TGCGCCAGCAGCTCACCCTCGGGGCGGGGGCGCTACAATGAGCAGTTCTTC. When the CDR3 is completed using the reference TRBV5-1 and TRBJ2-1 genes on either side, the full variable domain is KAGVTQTPRYLIKTRGQQVTLSCSPISGHRSVSWYQQTPGQGLQFLFEYFSETQRNKGNFPGRFSGRQFSNSRSEMNVSTLELGDSALYLCASSSPSGRGRYNEQFFGPGTRLTVL.